These 21 T cell receptor beta chains originate from one sample sequenced in a study of blood T cell repertoires in COVID-19. Method: immunoSEQ multiplex PCR; TCRdb's copy keeps in-frame clones and lacks some. The sample contains about 64,000 clones, more than 75% of which appear only once. The specimen sequenced was peripheral blood. These receptor sequences come from a human donor in a cohort sampled during active COVID-19.

The chain employs TRBV2 and TRBJ1-4; tentatively, D is TRBD1 (5 bases). This CDR3 has 12 amino acids. Trimming removed 6 bases at V and 7 bases at J, with 9 bases between. In germline, CDR1 is SNHLY, CDR2 FYNNEI. CDR3 sequence reads: CASSRQTEKLFF. CDR3 in DNA: TGTGCCAGCAGCAGACAGACTGAAAAACTGTTTTTT.

This chain joins TRBV29-1 and TRBJ1-1; TRBD1 might be the D (5 bases). Germline V lookup: CDR1 SQVTM, CDR2 ANQGSEA. Trimming removed 4 bases from V and 1 base from J, with 10 bases in between. The length of the CDR3 is 13 residues. In DNA form, the CDR3 reads TGCAGCGTTGTCAGGGTACAGAACACTGAAGCTTTCTTT. Encoded protein: CSVVRVQNTEAFF. The whole variable domain, remainder taken from reference TRBV29-1 and TRBJ1-1, is SAVISQKPSRDICQRGTSLTIQCQVDSQVTMMFWYRQQPGQSLTLIATANQGSEATYESGFVIDKFPISRPNLTFSTLTVSNMSPEDSSIYLCSVVRVQNTEAFFGQGTRLTVV.

This clone was detected only a few times. The J gene is TRBJ1-6, the V gene TRBV9; 7 bases map to TRBD1. J lost 10 bases, V lost 3 bases, and 7 bases had no gene match. This CDR3 has 14 residues. Germline V gene data show CDR1 as SGDLS and CDR2 as YYNGEE. The CDR3 sequence is CASSADRVDSPLHF. The CDR3 DNA is TGTGCCAGCAGCGCCGACAGGGTCGACTCACCCCTCCACTTT.

This clone has a single count. The V and J genes are TRBV5-1 and TRBJ1-2; TRBD1 might be the D (6 bases). The CDR3 has 13 residues. Germline V CDR1 and CDR2: SGHRS, YFSETQ. V was pared by 7 bases and J by 3 bases, with 13 bases between. The CDR3 sequence: CASRLTGDYGYTF. CDR3 DNA sequence: TGCGCCAGCCGATTGACAGGCGACTATGGCTACACCTTC.

The V gene is TRBV19, the J gene TRBJ1-4; D not certain. Trimming removed 5 bases at V and 9 bases at J, with 16 bases between. This CDR3 is 14 amino acids long. Per germline, CDR1 LNHDA and CDR2 SQIVND (reference sequence). CDR3 DNA sequence: TGTGCCAGTAGTCAGTCGGACTACCCCAAAAAACTGTTTTTT. Encoded protein: CASSQSDYPKKLFF. Complete variable domain (other parts from reference TRBV19 and TRBJ1-4): DGGITQSPKYLFRKEGQNVTLSCEQNLNHDAMYWYRQDPGQGLRLIYYSQIVNDFQKGDIAEGYSVSREKKESFPLTVTSAQKNPTAFYLCASSQSDYPKKLFFGSGTQLSVL.

The J gene is TRBJ1-2, the V gene TRBV6-6; D unresolved. This CDR3 spans 13 amino acids. V was pared by 4 bases and J by 4 bases, with 10 bases between. Germline values: CDR1 MNHNY, CDR2 SVGAGI (reference sequence). CDR3 sequence (DNA): TGTGCCAGCAGTTCCCGGGGTTTCTATGGCTACACCTTC. This translates into CASSSRGFYGYTF.

The CDR3 region has the DNA TGTGCTAGTGGTTTGGTCGGTAGCGGGGGGAGACACGAGCAGTACTTC. Translating gives CASGLVGSGGRHEQYF. This sequence joins TRBV12-5 and TRBJ2-7, with 10 bases that match TRBD2. The trim removed 0 bases at V and 5 bases at J, leaving 7 bases unmatched. CDR3 size: 16 residues. The germline V gene encodes CDR1 LGHNT and CDR2 FRNRAP.

V and J are TRBV5-1 and TRBJ2-5, with 9 bases aligning to TRBD1. With 5 bases clipped from V and 3 bases from J, the junction kept 11 bases outside the gene matches. The germline CDR1 and CDR2 sequences are SGHRS and YFSETQ. The CDR3 has 16 residues. CDR3 bases: TGCGCCAGCAGGTTGACCCCGGGACAGGGAAAAGAGACCCAGTACTTC. It yields the protein CASRLTPGQGKETQYF.

The chain combines TRBV3-1 (or the pseudogene TRBV3-2) with TRBJ1-2, with D possibly being TRBD1 (5 bases). The V gene lost 4 bases and the J gene lost 5 bases, with 14 bases spanning the gap. In germline, CDR1 is LGHDT, CDR2 YNNKEL (reference sequence). The CDR3 is 14 residues long. The CDR3 protein is CASSRQGTGYGYTF. For the CDR3, the DNA is TGTGCCAGCAGCCGCCAAGGCACAGGATATGGCTACACCTTC.

The J gene is TRBJ2-2, the V gene TRBV5-6, with 7 bases aligning to TRBD1. V dropped 0 bases and J dropped 6; count of bases not matched to a gene: 8. CDR1 and CDR2 from the germline V gene are SGHDT and YYEEEE. CDR3 length equals 16 residues. The CDR3 protein is CASSLVQGPGPGELFF. CDR3 in DNA: TGTGCCAGCAGCTTGGTACAGGGGCCAGGCCCCGGGGAGCTGTTTTTT.

The chain links TRBV12-3 or TRBV12-4 to TRBJ1-5; D remains unclear. The CDR3 consists of 13 residues. V was shortened by 6 bases and J by 6 bases, with 12 bases between the two germline ends. The CDR3 bases are TGTGCCAGCAGCCCCCCTGGCACTCAGCCCCAGCATTTT. Translating it yields CASSPPGTQPQHF.

V usage is TRBV7-6 and J usage is TRBJ2-5, with a tentative D call TRBD1 (6 bases). The germline V and J ends were trimmed by 2 bases and 7 bases, with 17 bases remaining between them. There are 15 residues in the CDR3. From germline, CDR1 is SGHVS and CDR2 FNYEAQ. The DNA for the CDR3 is TGTGCCAGCAGCTTACAGGGGCGCCTCGGCGGGACCCAGTACTTC. Protein product: CASSLQGRLGGTQYF.

This clone has only one observation. The chain combines TRBV5-1 with TRBJ2-3; D possibly corresponds to TRBD2 (7 bases). CDR1 and CDR2 (germline): SGHRS, YFSETQ. V was cut by 2 bases and J by 2 bases, with 24 bases left in between. The CDR3 is 19 amino acids. The DNA for the CDR3 is TGCGCCAGCAGCTTTCCGTTGCGGGGGCGGCCGCGAAACACAGATACGCAGTATTTT. Translation: CASSFPLRGRPRNTDTQYF.

This chain links TRBV5-8 with TRBJ1-4; 9 bases line up with TRBD1. The CDR3 length is 15 residues. V lost 3 bases to trimming and J lost 7 bases; unmatched junction nucleotides: 7. Germline assignment: CDR1 SGHTS and CDR2 YDEGEE. The CDR3 region is CASSSRGTGLEKLFF. For the CDR3, the DNA is TGTGCCAGCAGCTCCCGGGGGACAGGGCTTGAAAAACTGTTTTTT.

This chain joins TRBV5-1 and TRBJ2-2, with D possibly matching TRBD1 (5 bases). CDR1 SGHRS and CDR2 YFSETQ come from the germline V gene. V was pared by 0 bases and J by 0 bases, with 6 bases between. This CDR3 is built from 15 residues. CDR3 in amino acids: CASSLGQTNTGELFF. The CDR3 coding sequence is TGCGCCAGCAGCTTGGGACAGACGAACACCGGGGAGCTGTTTTTT.

This rearrangement joins TRBV29-1 to TRBJ2-7; 10 bases are shared with TRBD1. The CDR3 spans 15 residues. Germline CDR1 SQVTM, CDR2 ANQGSEA. Trimming cost V 0 bases and J 6 bases; bases outside gene matches: 8. CDR3 amino acids: CSVEDPGGQGCEQYV. CDR3 nucleotide sequence: TGCAGCGTTGAAGATCCCGGGGGACAGGGGTGCGAGCAGTACGTC.

The rearrangement joins TRBV6-5 to TRBJ2-7; D is possibly TRBD1 (5 bases). Trimming pared 8 bases from V and 4 bases from J, leaving 6 bases between. The CDR3 covers 10 residues. The germline V gene has CDR1 MNHEY and CDR2 SVGAGI. The CDR3 DNA sequence: TGTGCCAGCGGGGCTTACGAGCAGTACGTC. It specifies CASGAYEQYV.

This chain uses TRBV7-9 with TRBJ2-1, with TRBD1 matching 7 bases. V shed 2 bases, J shed 6 bases, and the junction held 7 bases outside the gene matches. This CDR3 has 15 residues. Germline V lookup: CDR1 SEHNR, CDR2 FQNEAQ (reference sequence). The CDR3 nucleotides are TGTGCCAGCAGCTTACCCGGGACAGACACCAATGAGCAGTTCTTC. Translated: CASSLPGTDTNEQFF.

This chain joins TRBV27 and TRBJ1-5, with a possible D match to TRBD1 (6 bases). This CDR3 spans 17 amino acids. From germline, CDR1 is MNHEY and CDR2 SMNVEV (reference sequence). Trimming stripped 5 bases from V and 7 bases from J, with 24 bases between. The chain's CDR3 is CASSRLRAGAVEQPQHF. In nucleotides, the CDR3 is TGTGCCAGCAGTAGGCTAAGGGCAGGGGCCGTTGAACAGCCCCAGCATTTT.

The chain recombines TRBV24-1 with TRBJ1-1, with TRBD1 as a possible D gene (6 bases). V dropped 7 bases and J dropped 6 bases, with 17 bases sitting between them. Germline loops: CDR1 KGHDR, CDR2 SFDVKD. This CDR3 contains 14 residues. The CDR3 DNA is TGTGCCACCAGACAGGGTCCAACCTACGCTGAAGCTTTCTTT. It yields the protein CATRQGPTYAEAFF.

This clone was found a few times. Written as DNA, the CDR3 is TGTGCCAGCAGCCAGGGGGGCTCCACAGATACGCAGTATTTT. Translation: CASSQGGSTDTQYF. The rearrangement joins TRBV11-3 to TRBJ2-3; tentatively, D is TRBD1 (7 bases). With 5 bases removed from V and 2 bases from J, the gap between germline ends came to 11 bases. Looked up from germline, CDR1 is SGHNT and CDR2 is YENEEA. The CDR3 totals 14 residues.